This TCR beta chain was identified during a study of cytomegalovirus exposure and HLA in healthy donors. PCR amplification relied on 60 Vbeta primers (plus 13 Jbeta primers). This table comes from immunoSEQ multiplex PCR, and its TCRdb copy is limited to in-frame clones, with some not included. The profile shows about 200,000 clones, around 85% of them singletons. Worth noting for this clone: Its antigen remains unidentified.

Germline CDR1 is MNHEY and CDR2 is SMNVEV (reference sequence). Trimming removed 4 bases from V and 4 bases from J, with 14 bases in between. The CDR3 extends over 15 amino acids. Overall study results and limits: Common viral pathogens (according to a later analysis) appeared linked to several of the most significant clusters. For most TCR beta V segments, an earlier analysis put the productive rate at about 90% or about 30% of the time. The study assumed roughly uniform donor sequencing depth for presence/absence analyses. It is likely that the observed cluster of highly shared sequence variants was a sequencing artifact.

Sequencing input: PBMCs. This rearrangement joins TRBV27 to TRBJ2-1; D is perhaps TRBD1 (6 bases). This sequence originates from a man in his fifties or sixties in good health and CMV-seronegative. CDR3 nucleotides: TGTGCCAGCAGTTCCGACAGGTTGGGGTACAATGAGCAGTTCTTC. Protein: CASSSDRLGYNEQFF.